Listed here are 8 T cell receptor beta chains from one sample, sequenced in a study of regulatory and conventional T cells in RAG deficiency. Conventional CD4+ T cells were sorted from blood as CD25-low CD127-high cells. TCRdb's table, derived via immunoSEQ multiplex PCR, lists solely in-frame clones and lacks some. The profile covers more than 20,000 clones, with 85% to 95% appearing a single time and 0.73% taken by the ten largest. A further study also used this sample, focusing on regulatory T cells. Turning to that study: The PCR used 52 TRBV and 13 TRBJ primers.

Sequencing was performed on CD4+ T cells sorted from blood. These receptors were taken from a human donor in good health.

V usage is TRBV4-1 and J usage is TRBJ2-7; D might be TRBD1 or TRBD2, each matching 6 bases. Trimming cost V 2 bases and J 6 bases, with 23 bases left between them. Germline V gives CDR1 MGHRA, CDR2 YSYEKL. This CDR3 comprises 17 residues. In DNA, the CDR3 is TGCGCCAGCAGCCAACCCGGGGGCACAATGGTAGGACTCGAGCAGTACTTC. Its protein product is CASSQPGGTMVGLEQYF.

CDR3 coding DNA: TGTGCCAGCAGTTTATCGGTAGGGGCAGGAGGAACTGAAGCTTTCTTT. Its translation: CASSLSVGAGGTEAFF. The chain links TRBV27 to TRBJ1-1; possible D gene TRBD1, 5 bases. Germline V lookup: CDR1 MNHEY, CDR2 SMNVEV (reference sequence). The CDR3 contains 16 residues. The V end was cut by 0 bases, the J end by 5 bases, with 16 bases between.

As DNA, the CDR3 is TGCGCCAGCAGCTCCCCATCGGCCTACGAGCAGTACTTC. Its protein is CASSSPSAYEQYF. The V and J genes are TRBV5-1 and TRBJ2-7, with no clear D. Germline-derived CDR1 and CDR2 are SGHRS and YFSETQ. The CDR3 totals 13 residues. Deletions cut 3 bases from V and 2 bases from J, with 9 bases between.

V is TRBV15 and J is TRBJ2-3, with 10 positions matching TRBD2. This CDR3 region has 14 residues. The germline CDR1 and CDR2 sequences are LNHNV and YYDKDF (reference sequence). Trimming cost V 8 bases and J 11 bases; bases outside gene matches: 13. CDR3 residues: CATGTSGTSSLQYF. DNA of the CDR3: TGTGCCACCGGTACTAGCGGGACCTCGAGTTTGCAGTATTTT.

The chain links TRBV6-1 to TRBJ1-2, with D unresolved. Trimming removed 0 bases from V and 4 bases from J, with 6 bases in between. Germline-derived CDR1 and CDR2 are MNHNS and SASEGT. The CDR3 runs 13 residues. For the CDR3, the DNA is TGTGCCAGCAGTGAAGCCCGGCGCTATGGCTACACCTTC. Translated: CASSEARRYGYTF.

The chain has TRBV28 and TRBJ2-5; weak D call: TRBD2 (5 bases). With 6 bases removed from V and 2 bases from J, the gap between germline ends came to 10 bases. The germline gives CDR1 MDHEN, CDR2 SYDVKM. CDR3 length: 13 residues. The CDR3 spells CASRGAIQETQYF. The DNA for the CDR3 is TGTGCCAGCAGGGGAGCTATTCAAGAGACCCAGTACTTC.

The chain uses TRBV4-1 and TRBJ2-1, with 10 bases lining up with TRBD2. V shed 0 bases, J shed 7 bases, and the junction held 6 bases outside the gene matches. Germline loops: CDR1 MGHRA, CDR2 YSYEKL. This CDR3 is 16 amino acids long. The CDR3 DNA follows: TGCGCCAGCAGCCAAGAACGAACTAGCGGGATGAATGAGCAGTTCTTC. Translating gives CASSQERTSGMNEQFF.

The chain recombines TRBV11-3 with TRBJ2-1; 9 bases agree with TRBD2. Trimming removed 8 bases from V and 2 bases from J; junction bases left unmatched: 7. The CDR3 is made up of 15 amino acids. Looked up from germline, CDR1 is SGHNT and CDR2 is YENEEA. The CDR3: CASPPGLATYNEQFF. DNA of the CDR3: TGTGCCAGCCCCCCGGGACTAGCCACCTACAATGAGCAGTTCTTC.